This paragraph reports one TCR beta chain. The antigen remains undetermined. Clones were read by immunoSEQ multiplex PCR, and TCRdb kept only the in-frame ones, dropping some. The sample consists of 100,000 to 130,000 clones, about 90% of them appearing once. The V and J ends lost 1 base and 7 bases respectively, with 17 bases between them. The germline CDR1 and CDR2 sequences are SGHAT and FQNNGV. CDR3 length equals 15 residues. The data derive from a study of T cell responses to AZD1222 COVID-19 vaccine. Study-wide results and caveats: Spike-specific TCR breadth and depth both grew after two AZD1222 doses. Most donors were white British, females outnumbered males, and clonal diversity was possibly underestimated.

This sequence was found in an adult in good health. Sequencing was performed on peripheral blood, taken on day 0 of AZD1222 vaccination. This sequence joins TRBV11-2 and TRBJ2-7; either TRBD1 or TRBD2 may fit D (6 bases each). The CDR3 DNA reads TGTGCCAGCAGCTTAGTGGGACAAAGGGAGGTGGAGCAGTACTTC. This codes for CASSLVGQREVEQYF.